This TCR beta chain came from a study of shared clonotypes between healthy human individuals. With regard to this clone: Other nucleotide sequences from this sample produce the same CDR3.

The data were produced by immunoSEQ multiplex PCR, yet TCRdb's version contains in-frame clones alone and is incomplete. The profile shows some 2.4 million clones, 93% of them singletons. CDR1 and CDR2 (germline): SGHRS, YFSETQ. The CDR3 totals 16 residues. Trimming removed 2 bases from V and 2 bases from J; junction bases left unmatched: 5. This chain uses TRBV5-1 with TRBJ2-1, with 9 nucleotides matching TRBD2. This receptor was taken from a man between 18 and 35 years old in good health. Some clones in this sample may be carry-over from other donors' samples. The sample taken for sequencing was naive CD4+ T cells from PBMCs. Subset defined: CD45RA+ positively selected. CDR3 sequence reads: CASSFLAGGTYNEQFF. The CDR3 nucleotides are TGCGCCAGCAGCTTTCTCGCGGGAGGGACCTACAATGAGCAGTTCTTC.